This T cell receptor (beta chain) was sequenced for a study of memory CD4+ T cells and cytomegalovirus serostatus. Measured with immunoSEQ multiplex PCR; TCRdb has only the in-frame clones, and not every one. The table lists 27,000 or so clones, over 70% of them singletons, with under 0.75% in the top ten. Comments on this clone: Its cognate antigen is unknown. Other nucleotide sequences in the sample specify the same CDR3.

Findings of the study overall: Suggested: most of the CMV-linked TCR signature lies in CD4+ memory cells. CD4+ memory repertoires contained about two fifths of the 164 reported CMV TCRbeta sequences.

Germline CDR1 reads LNHDA; CDR2 reads SQIVND (reference sequence). The CDR3 runs 13 residues. The ends lost 3 bases at V and 4 bases at J; junction bases unmatched: 3. Single viable CD3+CD4+CD8-CD45RO+ cells were sorted as the memory CD4+ T cells. Total CD4+ T cells were enriched by CD4 positive selection. The sequenced sample was memory CD4+ T cells from blood. This TCR came from an adult in good health and CMV-seronegative. V is TRBV19 and J is TRBJ2-7, with 7 bases lining up with TRBD1. DNA for the CDR3: TGTGCCAGTAGTATGGGACAGTATTACGAGCAGTACTTC. Translated, it gives CASSMGQYYEQYF.